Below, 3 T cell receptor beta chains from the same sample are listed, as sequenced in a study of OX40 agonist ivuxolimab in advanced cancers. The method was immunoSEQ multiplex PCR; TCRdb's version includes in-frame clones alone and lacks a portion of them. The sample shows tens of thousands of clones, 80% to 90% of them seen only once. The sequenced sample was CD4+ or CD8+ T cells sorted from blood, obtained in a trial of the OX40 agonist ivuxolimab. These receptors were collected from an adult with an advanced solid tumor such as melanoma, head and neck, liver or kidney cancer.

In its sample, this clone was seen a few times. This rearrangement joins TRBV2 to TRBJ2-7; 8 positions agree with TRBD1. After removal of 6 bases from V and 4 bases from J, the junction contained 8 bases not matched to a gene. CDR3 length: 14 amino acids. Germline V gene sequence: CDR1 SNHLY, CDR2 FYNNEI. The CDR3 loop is CASSAGQGGYEQYF. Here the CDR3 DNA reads TGTGCCAGCAGCGCCGGACAGGGTGGTTACGAGCAGTACTTC. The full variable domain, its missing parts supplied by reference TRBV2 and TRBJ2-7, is EPEVTQTPSHQVTQMGQEVILRCVPISNHLYFYWYRQILGQKVEFLVSFYNNEISEKSEIFDDQFSVERPDGSNFTLKIRSTKLEDSAMYFCASSAGQGGYEQYFGPGTRLTVT.

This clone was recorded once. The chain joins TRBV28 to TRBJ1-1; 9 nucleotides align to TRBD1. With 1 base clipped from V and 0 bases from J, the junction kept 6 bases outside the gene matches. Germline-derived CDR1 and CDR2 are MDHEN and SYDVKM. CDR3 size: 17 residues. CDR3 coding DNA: TGTGCCAGCAGTTTATTGACAGGGGGGGACATGAACACTGAAGCTTTCTTT. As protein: CASSLLTGGDMNTEAFF.

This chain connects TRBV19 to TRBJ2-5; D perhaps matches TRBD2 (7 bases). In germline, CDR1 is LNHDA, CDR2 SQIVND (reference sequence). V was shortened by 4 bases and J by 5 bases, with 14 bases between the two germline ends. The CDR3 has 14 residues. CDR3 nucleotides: TGTGCCAGTAGTACAACAGGGCGGGGGGAGACCCAGTACTTC. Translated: CASSTTGRGETQYF.